The clone carrying this T cell receptor (beta chain) occurred a few times. This sample was taken from a study of blood T cell repertoires in COVID-19. The wider study: Collection of acute and convalescent COVID-19 samples took place in the United States, Italy and Spain. T cells, B-cell-depleted T cells, or PBMCs provided the cDNA or gDNA that served as material.

Sequencing was performed with immunoSEQ multiplex PCR; in TCRdb, only in-frame clones are kept and a portion is missing. Of roughly 180,000 clones listed, 85% to 90% were seen once; the top ten hold roughly 8.2%. The CDR3 sequence is 13 residues long. Germline V gives CDR1 SGHDN, CDR2 FVKESK. The V end lost 2 bases, the J end lost 6 bases, and 10 bases lay between the germline ends. This receptor was taken from a woman aged 60-75 years with acute or convalescent COVID-19. The chain has TRBV14 and TRBJ1-2; maybe TRBD1 (5 bases). What was sequenced was peripheral blood. CDR3 nucleotide sequence: TGTGCCAGCAGCCAACGGGTAGGGGATGGCTACACCTTC. Translating gives CASSQRVGDGYTF.